The TCR beta chain under discussion was sequenced for a study of beta chain features in type 1 diabetes. General study results and limits: PCR, the amplification step, might favor shorter templates, equally in patients and controls. Patients with type 1 diabetes carried fewer insertions and had more deletions at their VDJ junctions. In cDNA sequencing, cells with high TCR expression could be over-represented. In all four CD4+ subsets, TCRB CDR3 length was significantly, moderately reduced in type 1 diabetes.

Germline CDR1 SGHNT, CDR2 YYREEE (reference sequence). This CDR3 spans 14 amino acids. The V gene lost 1 base and the J gene lost 1 base, with 6 bases spanning the gap. The study reverse transcribed the entire isolated RNA, so it sequenced expressed TCRB transcripts. The average read count of naive, central memory and regulatory T cell samples was approximately 3.5 million. Assay used: immunoSEQ multiplex PCR; TCRdb lists only in-frame clones, some missing. The sample shows about 740,000 clones, roughly an eighth of them seen only once. This clone has only a few counts. Its antigen is unidentified. The TCR originated in a man aged 18-30 years with type 1 diabetes. Input material: naive CD4+ T cells from blood. The chain links TRBV5-4 to TRBJ1-3; D is ambiguous. The CDR3 loop is CASSLYTSGNTIYF. The CDR3 DNA sequence: TGTGCCAGCAGCTTGTACACGTCTGGAAACACCATATATTTT.